The 9 T cell receptor beta chains below all came from one sample that was sequenced in a study of regulatory T cells in long-lasting Graves disease. Both iRepertoire HTBI primers and Arm-PCR of CDR3 regions were used to build the TCR beta libraries. Each CDR3 protein gets one entry after TCRdb re-called the multiplex PCR reads with MiXCR. The profile covers roughly 440,000 distinct CDR3 sequences, with roughly 15% appearing a single time and about 25% taken by the ten largest. Time point specified: newly diagnosed GD, antithyroid drugs for less than 3 months. The TCR library used RNA extracted from PBMCs. This same sample was also part of a study on T cells in Graves' hyperthyroidism and ophthalmopathy.

The material sequenced was peripheral blood mononuclear cells (PBMCs), taken at new diagnosis, from a patient treated with antithyroid drugs. The receptors were gathered from a woman aged 18-29 years with Graves disease.

The table lists this clonotype with many counts. This chain links TRBV27 with TRBJ2-7, with D perhaps TRBD2 (6 bases). Germline V gene lookup returns CDR1 MNHEY and CDR2 SMNVEV (reference sequence). Trimming cost V 3 bases and J 3 bases, with 15 bases left between them. There are 15 residues in the CDR3. The CDR3 loop is CASSFLPPGVYEQYF. The CDR3 region has the DNA TGTGCCAGCAGTTTTTTGCCGCCGGGGGTCTACGAGCAGTACTTC.

V and J are TRBV2 and TRBJ2-7, with 10 bases lining up with TRBD1. With 11 bases clipped from V and 4 bases from J, the junction kept 11 bases outside the gene matches. Germline CDR1 is SNHLY and CDR2 is FYNNEI. This CDR3 spans 14 amino acids. CDR3 protein: CAWRAGTGVYEQYF. CDR3 coding DNA: TGTGCCTGGAGAGCCGGGACAGGGGTTTACGAGCAGTACTTC.

J is TRBJ2-2 and V is TRBV25-1; D unclear. The CDR3 is made up of 15 amino acids. Germline assignment: CDR1 MGHDK and CDR2 SYGVNS. The ends were cut back, 0 bases at V and 5 bases at J, with 10 bases in the middle. CDR3: CASSEYPFTTGELFF. The CDR3 nucleotides read TGTGCCAGCAGTGAATACCCCTTTACAACCGGGGAGCTGTTTTTT. Full variable domain (outside the CDR3, taken from reference TRBV25-1 and TRBJ2-2): EADIYQTPRYLVIGTGKKITLECSQTMGHDKMYWYQQDPGMELHLIHYSYGVNSTEKGDLSSESTVSRIRTEHFPLTLESARPSHTSQYLCASSEYPFTTGELFFGEGSRLTVL.

With regard to this clonotype: One end of the junction is discordant with germline, which a read error may explain. CDR3 amino acids: CASGFSAPNTEAFF. CDR3 DNA sequence: TGTGCCAGCGGTTTCTCCGCCCCGAACACTGAAGCTTTCTTT. This rearrangement joins TRBV27 to TRBJ1-1; D is ambiguous. CDR3 length: 14 residues. Germline lookup yields CDR1 MNHEY and CDR2 SMNVEV (reference sequence).

As for this clonotype: The junction does not match germline at one end; this may be a read error. The chain recombines TRBV18 with TRBJ2-7; 8 bases fit TRBD1. This CDR3 comprises 13 residues. The germline V gene encodes CDR1 KGHSH and CDR2 LQKENI. The CDR3 sequence is CASSPTLDRVMSF. CDR3 coding DNA: TGTGCCAGCTCACCAACCTTGGACAGGGTTATGTCGTTC.

This clonotype was seen more than once but under ten times. This chain joins TRBV5-1 and TRBJ2-3; D tentatively reads TRBD1 or TRBD2 (5 bases each). V was cut by 0 bases and J by 5 bases, with 16 bases left in between. There are 16 residues in the CDR3. Per the germline V gene, CDR1 is SGHRS and CDR2 is YFSETQ. CDR3 loop: CASSLERTFSRDTQYF. Written as DNA, the CDR3 is TGCGCCAGCAGCTTGGAGCGGACATTTTCGCGAGATACGCAGTATTTT.

The rearrangement links TRBV3-1 to TRBJ2-3; 13 nucleotides match TRBD2. With V trimmed by 6 bases and J by 0 bases, 12 bases remained unmatched. Per the germline V gene, CDR1 is LGHDT and CDR2 is YNNKEL (reference sequence). This CDR3 has 19 amino acids. This chain's CDR3 is CASSWAGTSGIGSTDTQYF. CDR3 DNA: TGTGCCAGCAGTTGGGCCGGGACTAGCGGGATCGGGAGCACAGATACGCAGTATTTT.

This clonotype was recorded many times. The gene calls are TRBV6-1 and TRBJ2-3; 10 nucleotides align to TRBD2. V shed 7 bases, J shed 5 bases, and the junction held 6 bases outside the gene matches. CDR3 size: 14 residues. CDR1 MNHNS and CDR2 SASEGT come from the germline V gene. The CDR3 spells CASTIAGGGDTQYF. Written as DNA, the CDR3 is TGTGCCAGCACGATAGCGGGAGGAGGAGATACGCAGTATTTT.

The chain employs TRBV20-1 and TRBJ2-3; 8 bases map to TRBD2. CDR3 length: 14 amino acids. Losses at the gene ends were 1 base for V and 2 bases for J; bases not matched to a gene: 2. The germline V gene has CDR1 DFQATT and CDR2 SNEGSKA (reference sequence). This CDR3 is CSARASGFTDTQYF. The CDR3 DNA follows: TGCAGTGCTAGAGCTAGCGGGTTCACAGATACGCAGTATTTT.